These T cell receptor beta chains were read from a single sample in a study of post-analysis software for immune sequencing data. TCRdb fed the PCR reads into MiXCR, producing one record per CDR3 protein. The data hold a few hundred thousand distinct CDR3 sequences, with 35% to 40% observed a single time. Input material: blood. The receptors originated from a girl aged 10 to 17 with multiple sclerosis. Both conserved end residues are part of each CDR3. A D gene is named only where the DNA matches it firmly. The listing skips clone size in some rows; elsewhere it reads once, few, many or a size class.

>TRBV4-1|15|many|.|TRBJ2-7
CASSQEGGPIYEQYF
TGCGCCAGCAGCCAAGAAGGGGGACCGATTTACGAGCAGTACTTC
>TRBV7-3|16|few|.|TRBJ2-5
CASSLNAALPQETPYF
TGTGCCAGCAGCTTAAACGCGGCATTACCTCAAGAGACCCCGTACTTC
>TRBV5-8|17|few|.|TRBJ1-5
CASSLGATGQYNQPQHF
TGTGCCAGCAGCTTGGGGGCCACAGGGCAATATAACCAGCCCCAGCATTTT
>TRBV21-1|15|few|.|TRBJ1-1
CASRQGEWVNTEAFF
TGTGCCAGCAGACAGGGGGAGTGGGTGAACACTGAAGCTTTCTTT
>TRBV6-5|15|many|TRBD1|TRBJ2-5
CASSSAGRGQETQYF
TGTGCCAGCAGCTCGGCGGGCAGGGGGCAAGAGACCCAGTACTTC
>TRBV4-1|15|few|TRBD1|TRBJ1-5
CASSPTGGDNQPQHF
TGCGCCAGCAGCCCGACAGGGGGAGACAATCAGCCCCAGCATTTT
>TRBV9|17|many|TRBD2|TRBJ2-3
CASSVLTSGSQVDTQYF
TGTGCCAGCAGCGTTTTAACTAGCGGGAGTCAGGTAGATACGCAGTATTTT
>TRBV7-8|13|.|.|TRBJ2-5
CASSFSSGETQYF
TGTGCCAGCAGCTTCAGCAGCGGGGAGACCCAGTACTTC
>TRBV4-1|18|.|.|TRBJ2-4
CASSQGGLKESAKNIQYF
TGCGCCAGCAGCCAAGGGGGACTTAAGGAGTCAGCCAAAAACATTCAGTACTTC
>TRBV6-2/TRBV6-3|12|many|.|TRBJ2-1
CASRASSVVQFF
TGTGCCAGCCGGGCCAGTTCTGTGGTGCAGTTCTTC
>TRBV24-1|14|many|.|TRBJ1-5
CATSSARGRQPQHF
TGTGCCACCAGCTCGGCCAGGGGAAGGCAGCCCCAGCATTTT
>TRBV25-1|15|.|.|TRBJ2-1
CVSSEPGPTYNEQFF
TGTGTCAGCAGTGAGCCGGGTCCGACCTACAATGAGCAGTTCTTC
>TRBV7-2|13|.|.|TRBJ2-5
CASSLVGEGEQYF
TGTGCCAGCAGCTTAGTGGGGGAGGGGGAGCAGTACTTC
>TRBV5-1|14|many|.|TRBJ1-2
CASSLVVANYGYTF
TGCGCCAGCAGCTTGGTTGTAGCTAACTATGGCTACACCTTC
>TRBV4-1|15|.|.|TRBJ1-5
CASSQDGTRNQPQHF
TGCGCCAGCAGCCAAGACGGGACACGGAATCAGCCCCAGCATTTT